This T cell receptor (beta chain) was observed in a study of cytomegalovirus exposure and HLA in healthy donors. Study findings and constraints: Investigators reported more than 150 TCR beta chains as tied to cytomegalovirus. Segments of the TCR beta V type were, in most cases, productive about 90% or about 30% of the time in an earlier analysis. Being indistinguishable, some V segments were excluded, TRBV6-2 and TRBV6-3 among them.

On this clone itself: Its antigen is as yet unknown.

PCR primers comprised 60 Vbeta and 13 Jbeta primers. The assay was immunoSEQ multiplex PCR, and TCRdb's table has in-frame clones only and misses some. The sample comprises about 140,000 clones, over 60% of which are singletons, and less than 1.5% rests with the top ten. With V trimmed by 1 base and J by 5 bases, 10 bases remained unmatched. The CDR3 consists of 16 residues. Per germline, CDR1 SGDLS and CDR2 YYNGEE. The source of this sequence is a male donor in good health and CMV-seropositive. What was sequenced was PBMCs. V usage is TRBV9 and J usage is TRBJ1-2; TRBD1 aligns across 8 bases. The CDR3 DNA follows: TGTGCCAGCAGCGTACCGACAGGGGATCGAGATTATGGCTACACCTTC. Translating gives CASSVPTGDRDYGYTF.